These 28 T cell receptor beta chains originate from one sample sequenced in a study of T cells in Graves' hyperthyroidism and ophthalmopathy. Researchers took RNA transcripts and amplified the TCR beta CDR3 regions from them. First-round RT-PCR of the TCR CDR3 relied on the HTBI primer set. MiXCR, run by TCRdb on the multiplex PCR reads, gives a single entry per CDR3 protein. The data show about 600,000 distinct CDR3 sequences, more than 15% seen once. The sample was blood. The receptor source for this set is a woman in her 40s with Graves' ophthalmopathy.

The chain links TRBV7-9 to TRBJ1-2, with D possibly TRBD1 on 5 matching bases. The germline gives CDR1 SEHNR, CDR2 FQNEAQ (reference sequence). The V gene lost 4 bases and the J gene lost 8 bases, with 14 bases spanning the gap. The CDR3 consists of 13 residues. The DNA of the CDR3 is TGTGCCAGCAGCTGGGGGGATGAGGGCGGCTACACCTTC. Translating gives CASSWGDEGGYTF.

In this sample, this clonotype turned up a few times. The chain joins TRBV5-1 to TRBJ2-1, with 10 nucleotides matching TRBD2. There are 17 residues in the CDR3. Per the germline V gene, CDR1 is SGHRS and CDR2 is YFSETQ. V lost 1 base and J lost 6; bases outside the gene matches: 10. The CDR3 protein is CASSLSPPGLALNEQFF. DNA for the CDR3: TGCGCCAGCAGCTTGTCGCCCCCGGGACTAGCGCTCAATGAGCAGTTCTTC.

On this clonotype itself: This may come from a read error, since a much larger clone is one base off. V usage is TRBV7-2 and J usage is TRBJ2-3; 9 bases agree with TRBD2. This CDR3 contains 16 residues. The V gene's germline CDR1 is SGHTA and CDR2 FQGNSA. V gave up 5 bases and J gave up 9 bases; unmatched junction bases: 15. In DNA form, the CDR3 reads TGTGCCAGCAGCGCAATACCAGCGGGAGGCCTCTCCACGCAGTATTTT. It encodes CASSAIPAGGLSTQYF.

In this sample, this clonotype turned up many times. The chain carries TRBV7-2 and TRBJ2-1, with unresolved D. Trimming stripped 5 bases from V and 3 bases from J, with 11 bases between. There are 14 residues in the CDR3. In germline, CDR1 is SGHTA, CDR2 FQGNSA. The CDR3 DNA follows: TGTGCCAGCAGCCCGAGCTCTGGCTACAATGAGCAGTTCTTC. Protein: CASSPSSGYNEQFF.

This clonotype was detected only a few times. The chain joins TRBV6-1 to TRBJ1-1, with a possible D match to TRBD1 (5 bases). Germline assignment: CDR1 MNHNS and CDR2 SASEGT. Trimming cost V 3 bases and J 3 bases, with 11 bases left between them. This CDR3 contains 14 residues. The CDR3 loop is CASSDPGHHTEAFF. In DNA, the CDR3 is TGTGCCAGCAGTGATCCAGGGCATCACACTGAAGCTTTCTTT.

The rearrangement uses TRBV30 and TRBJ1-3; tentatively, D is TRBD1 (6 bases). The CDR3 runs to 14 residues. Germline V gene data show CDR1 as GTSNPN and CDR2 as SVGIG (reference sequence). Trimming left V 4 bases short and J 4 bases short, with 14 bases between. CDR3 in amino acids: CAWNEGGYGNTIYF. In nucleotides, the CDR3 is TGTGCCTGGAACGAAGGGGGTTACGGAAACACCATATATTTT.

Many counts were recorded for this clonotype. The chain couples TRBV5-1 to TRBJ2-3, with 12 positions matching TRBD2. The CDR3 is made up of 15 amino acids. Trimming removed 4 bases from V and 4 bases from J; junction bases left unmatched: 4. The germline V gene encodes CDR1 SGHRS and CDR2 YFSETQ. The CDR3 spells CASSGGLAGSDTQYF. CDR3 nucleotides: TGCGCCAGCAGCGGGGGACTAGCGGGTTCAGATACGCAGTATTTT.

This chain connects TRBV12-3 or TRBV12-4 to TRBJ2-3; TRBD1 matches at 9 bases. This CDR3 contains 16 residues. The V gene end was trimmed by 6 bases and the J gene end by 2 bases; junction bases not matched to a gene: 9. The CDR3 DNA follows: TGTGCCAGCAGCGGGACAGGGCTGGGGAACACAGATACGCAGTATTTT. Its translation is CASSGTGLGNTDTQYF.

This clonotype was observed at least ten times. The J gene is TRBJ2-5, the V gene TRBV12-3 or TRBV12-4; 9 bases match TRBD1. The J segment lost 2 bases and the V segment lost 1 base, leaving 5 bases of the junction unmatched. This CDR3 contains 16 residues. The CDR3 sequence: CASSLGDRAAQETQYF. In nucleotides, the CDR3 is TGTGCCAGCAGTTTAGGGGACAGGGCGGCGCAAGAGACCCAGTACTTC.

The sample holds a few counts of this clonotype. The chain has TRBV7-3 and TRBJ1-6, with D maybe TRBD1 (6 bases). The V end lost 4 bases, the J end lost 10 bases, and 14 bases lay between the germline ends. Germline-derived CDR1 and CDR2 are SGHTA and FQGTGA. The CDR3 has 14 residues. CDR3 nucleotide sequence: TGTGCCAGCAGCTCAACAGGGATATCATCACCCCTCCACTTT. It specifies CASSSTGISSPLHF.

This clonotype was recorded many times. The rearrangement joins TRBV18 to TRBJ2-3, with D possibly being TRBD1 (6 bases). The germline V gene has CDR1 KGHSH and CDR2 LQKENI. V dropped 6 bases and J dropped 0 bases, with 10 bases sitting between them. CDR3 length: 14 residues. CDR3 in DNA: TGTGCCAGCTCGTGGACAGCGAGCACAGATACGCAGTATTTT. Its protein is CASSWTASTDTQYF.

Many counts were recorded for this clonotype. This chain links TRBV27 with TRBJ1-1; D may be TRBD1 (5 bases). The CDR3 totals 15 residues. Trimming removed 4 bases from V and 0 bases from J, with 12 bases in between. Germline V gene sequence: CDR1 MNHEY, CDR2 SMNVEV (reference sequence). The CDR3 coding sequence is TGTGCCAGCAGTTACCAGGGCCACATGAACACTGAAGCTTTCTTT. It encodes CASSYQGHMNTEAFF.

The rearrangement links TRBV2 to TRBJ1-3; perhaps TRBD1 as D (6 bases). CDR3 length equals 16 residues. Trimming shortened V by 4 bases and J by 2 bases, and 15 bases separated the two germline ends. The germline gives CDR1 SNHLY, CDR2 FYNNEI. CDR3 sequence: CASSATTGRTGNTIYF. The CDR3 region has the DNA TGTGCCAGCAGTGCTACGACAGGACGTACTGGAAACACCATATATTTT. The entire variable domain, with the rest obtained from reference TRBV2 and TRBJ1-3, is as follows: EPEVTQTPSHQVTQMGQEVILRCVPISNHLYFYWYRQILGQKVEFLVSFYNNEISEKSEIFDDQFSVERPDGSNFTLKIRSTKLEDSAMYFCASSATTGRTGNTIYFGEGSWLTVV.

This clonotype has at least ten counts. V is TRBV2 and J is TRBJ1-6; TRBD1 matches at 9 bases. In germline, CDR1 is SNHLY, CDR2 FYNNEI. V shed 6 bases and J 11 bases; nucleotides not matched to a gene: 8. CDR3 length: 14 residues. CDR3 in amino acids: CASRVGQGMTPLHF. The CDR3 region has the DNA TGTGCCAGCAGGGTCGGACAGGGGATGACACCCCTCCACTTT. The whole variable domain, remainder taken from reference TRBV2 and TRBJ1-6, is EPEVTQTPSHQVTQMGQEVILRCVPISNHLYFYWYRQILGQKVEFLVSFYNNEISEKSEIFDDQFSVERPDGSNFTLKIRSTKLEDSAMYFCASRVGQGMTPLHFGNGTRLTVT.

The sample holds many counts of this clonotype. The rearrangement uses TRBV6-1 and TRBJ2-1, with TRBD1 matching over 8 bases. CDR3 length: 15 residues. CDR1 is MNHNS and CDR2 is SASEGT in the germline V gene. The V and J ends lost 8 bases and 3 bases, in that order; junction bases with no gene match: 9. The CDR3 nucleotides are TGTGCCAGCGCGACAGGGGCAGGTAGCTACAATGAGCAGTTCTTC. This codes for CASATGAGSYNEQFF.

Of note for this clonotype: Being one base from a much bigger clone, this may be a read error. The gene calls are TRBV6-6 and TRBJ1-1, with D hard to call. The CDR3 length is 15 residues. The V end lost 0 bases, the J end lost 0 bases, and 8 bases lay between the germline ends. Germline CDR1 reads MNHNY; CDR2 reads SVGAGI (reference sequence). CDR3 in DNA: TGTGCCAGCAGTTACTCGGCCAGGCTGAACACTGAAGCTTTCTTT. Protein sequence: CASSYSARLNTEAFF.

This clonotype showed up just a few times. This chain connects TRBV30 to TRBJ1-5; D unclear. The V end was cut by 2 bases, the J end by 0 bases, with 5 bases between. The CDR3 contains 13 residues. From germline, CDR1 is GTSNPN and CDR2 SVGIG (reference sequence). The CDR3 bases are TGTGCCTGGAGTAGAGGTAGCAATCAGCCCCAGCATTTT. Translated, it gives CAWSRGSNQPQHF.

This clonotype showed up just a few times. A clone one base away is much larger, so this may be a read error. V gene TRBV5-1 combines with J gene TRBJ2-1; 14 bases agree with TRBD2. The CDR3 extends over 17 amino acids. Looked up from germline, CDR1 is SGHRS and CDR2 is YFSETQ. The V gene end was trimmed by 1 base and the J gene end by 5 bases; junction bases not matched to a gene: 5. The DNA of the CDR3 is TGCGCCAGCAGCTTGATAGGGACTAGCGGGGGAAACAATGAGCAGTTCTTC. Its translation is CASSLIGTSGGNNEQFF. Complete variable domain (other parts from reference TRBV5-1 and TRBJ2-1): KAGVTQTPRYLIKTRGQQVTLSCSPISGHRSVSWYQQTPGQGLQFLFEYFSETQRNKGNFPGRFSGRQFSNSRSEMNVSTLELGDSALYLCASSLIGTSGGNNEQFFGPGTRLTVL.

This chain uses TRBV5-1 with TRBJ2-1, with 7 bases matching TRBD2. The germline V gene encodes CDR1 SGHRS and CDR2 YFSETQ. The CDR3 extends over 14 amino acids. V shed 2 bases and J 7 bases; nucleotides not matched to a gene: 6. The CDR3 nucleotides read TGCGCCAGCAGCTTAATGACTAGCCGTAATGAGCAGTTCTTC. This encodes CASSLMTSRNEQFF.

The table lists this clonotype with many counts. The CDR3, as DNA: TGTGCCAGCAGTGACTGGGGATTCGGGGAGACCCAGTACTTC. Protein sequence: CASSDWGFGETQYF. The chain has TRBV6-1 and TRBJ2-5; D gene ambiguous. V shed 3 bases and J shed 5 bases, with 13 bases lying between them. Germline CDR1 MNHNS, CDR2 SASEGT. There are 14 residues in the CDR3.

This clonotype appeared a few times. This sequence joins TRBV12-3 or TRBV12-4 and TRBJ1-4; TRBD1 might be the D (5 bases). Trimming pared 7 bases from V and 5 bases from J, leaving 11 bases between. The CDR3 spans 13 residues. The CDR3 sequence: CASTEEGNEKLFF. Written as DNA, the CDR3 is TGTGCCAGCACTGAGGAGGGGAATGAAAAACTGTTTTTT.

The J gene is TRBJ2-3, the V gene TRBV4-1; TRBD2 matches 8 bases. The germline V gene has CDR1 MGHRA and CDR2 YSYEKL. Losses at the gene ends were 4 bases for V and 3 bases for J; bases not matched to a gene: 12. The length of the CDR3 is 17 residues. The CDR3 DNA is TGCGCCAGCAGCCCGACCCCGGGCGGGGGGTTTACAGATACGCAGTATTTT. This translates into CASSPTPGGGFTDTQYF.

The V call is TRBV19, the J call TRBJ1-2; D unresolved. The germline V and J ends were trimmed by 2 bases and 1 base, with 5 bases remaining between them. This CDR3 has 13 amino acids. The V gene's germline CDR1 is LNHDA and CDR2 SQIVND (reference sequence). This CDR3 reads CASSISDNYGYTF. Written as DNA, the CDR3 is TGTGCCAGTAGTATATCGGATAACTATGGCTACACCTTC.

This clonotype was picked up a small number of times. The chain links TRBV5-1 to TRBJ1-6; D not resolved. Germline-derived CDR1 and CDR2 are SGHRS and YFSETQ. The CDR3 runs 16 residues. Trimming pared 0 bases from V and 7 bases from J, leaving 14 bases between. The CDR3 DNA follows: TGCGCCAGCAGCTTGGGGGCGGCAGGCGAAAATTCACCCCTCCACTTT. This encodes CASSLGAAGENSPLHF.

There are many counts of this clonotype. The chain joins TRBV5-1 to TRBJ1-1; D unclear. The CDR3 consists of 14 residues. V was pared by 0 bases and J by 6 bases, with 12 bases between. CDR1 is SGHRS, CDR2 YFSETQ, per germline. The CDR3 nucleotides read TGCGCCAGCAGCTTGGCCGTCAGCGGCGCTGAAGCTTTCTTT. Its translation is CASSLAVSGAEAFF.

This clonotype was counted many times. The chain links TRBV20-1 to TRBJ1-1; perhaps TRBD1 as D (5 bases). The length of the CDR3 is 13 residues. In germline, CDR1 is DFQATT, CDR2 SNEGSKA (reference sequence). The germline V and J ends were trimmed by 2 bases and 4 bases, with 11 bases remaining between them. The CDR3: CSARQGWGTEAFF. The DNA of the CDR3 is TGCAGTGCTAGACAGGGTTGGGGCACTGAAGCTTTCTTT.

The V gene is TRBV18, the J gene TRBJ2-1, with 9 bases that match TRBD1. CDR1 is KGHSH, CDR2 LQKENI, per germline. The CDR3 spans 19 residues. With V trimmed by 3 bases and J by 0 bases, 12 bases remained unmatched. The CDR3 loop reads CASSPGQGLTSSSYNEQFF. The CDR3 DNA reads TGTGCCAGCTCACCGGGACAGGGTTTGACCTCTAGCTCCTACAATGAGCAGTTCTTC.

There are many counts of this clonotype. The chain recombines TRBV6-2 or TRBV6-3 with TRBJ2-7; a possible D gene is TRBD2 (6 bases). Germline CDR1 MNHEY, CDR2 SVGEGT. Trimming removed 6 bases from V and 0 bases from J, with 12 bases in between. The CDR3 has 14 residues. The CDR3 DNA is TGTGCCAGCAGAATCCGGGGGATCTCCTACGAGCAGTACTTC. Its translation is CASRIRGISYEQYF.